The clone carrying this T cell receptor beta chain was picked up many times. Its target is unknown. Newly diagnosed hyperthyroidism patients aged 18 to 65 years had disease lasting under 2 months. Not enrolled were patients with uncontrolled infection, other autoimmune disease, pregnancy or lactation. The diagnoses drew upon clinical symptoms, serum thyroxine and TRAb, thyroid ultrasound and orbital computed tomography. RNA transcripts gave rise to amplified TCR beta CDR3 regions. The HTBI primer set was used in a first-round RT-PCR of the TCR CDR3. TCRdb used MiXCR to reprocess the multiplex PCR reads, holding one entry per CDR3 protein. The table lists approximately 480,000 distinct CDR3 sequences, less than 25% of them singletons, with roughly 29% in the top ten. This sample was included in a study of T cells in Graves' hyperthyroidism and ophthalmopathy. V was shortened by 0 bases and J by 2 bases, with 14 bases between the two germline ends. The CDR3 is made up of 16 amino acids. In germline, CDR1 is MNHEY, CDR2 SVGEGT.

General study findings and limits: Most thyroid clonotypes that were expanded above 0.001 also turned up in blood.

This TCR was recovered from a man in his late teens or twenties with Graves' hyperthyroidism. The rearrangement joins TRBV6-2 or TRBV6-3 to TRBJ2-7, with D unclear. The material sequenced was blood. As DNA, the CDR3 is TGTGCCAGCAGTTACTCGTCCCTGGGCAGAACCTACGAGCAGTACTTC. The encoded protein is CASSYSSLGRTYEQYF.